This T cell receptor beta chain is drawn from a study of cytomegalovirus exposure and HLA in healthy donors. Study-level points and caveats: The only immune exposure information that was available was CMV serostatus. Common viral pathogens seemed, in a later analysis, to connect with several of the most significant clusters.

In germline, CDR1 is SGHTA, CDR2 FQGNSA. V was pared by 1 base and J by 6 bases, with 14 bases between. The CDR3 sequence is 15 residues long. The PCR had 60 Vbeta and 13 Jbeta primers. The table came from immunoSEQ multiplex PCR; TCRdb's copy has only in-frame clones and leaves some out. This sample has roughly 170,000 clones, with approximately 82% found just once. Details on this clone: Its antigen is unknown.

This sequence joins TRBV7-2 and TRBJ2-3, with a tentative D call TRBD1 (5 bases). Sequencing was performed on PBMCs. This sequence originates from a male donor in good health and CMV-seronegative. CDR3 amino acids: CASSLGFGRADTQYF. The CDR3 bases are TGTGCCAGCAGCTTAGGATTCGGCAGGGCGGATACGCAGTATTTT.